The T cell receptor beta chain described here comes from a study of blood T cell repertoires in COVID-19. For the study at large: Collection of acute and convalescent COVID-19 samples took place in the United States, Italy and Spain.

Assay: immunoSEQ multiplex PCR; the TCRdb copy retains only in-frame clones and omits some. The sample comprises 430,000 or so clones, roughly 90% of which are singletons, and about 1.5% rests with the top ten. V dropped 1 base and J dropped 1 base, with 7 bases sitting between them. Germline loops: CDR1 SNHLY, CDR2 FYNNEI. The CDR3 is 14 residues long. The source of this sequence is a woman in her late teens or twenties who had been exposed to COVID-19. The sequencing input was PBMCs or T cells enriched from blood (not recorded which). This chain links TRBV2 with TRBJ1-2; possibly TRBD1 for D (5 bases). The CDR3 loop reads CASSEVTVNYGYTF. The DNA of the CDR3 is TGTGCCAGCAGTGAAGTGACAGTTAACTATGGCTACACCTTC.